The subject of this entry is one T cell receptor (beta chain). The antigen is unknown. This specimen comes from a study of T cells in tumors after PD-1 blockade. Study information: Excluded were patients with checkpoint blockade, immunosuppressants, or radiotherapy or other anti-cancer therapy within 4 weeks. Some patients also took daily vismodegib 150 mg during anti-PD-1 treatment. Study conclusions and caveats: About 41% of tumor TCR clonotypes were also found in blood.

TCRdb keeps only in-frame clones here, not all; method: immunoSEQ multiplex PCR. This sample has about 48,000 clones; around 85% occur once, and the top ten carry roughly 4%. The length of the CDR3 is 14 residues. V was shortened by 5 bases and J by 5 bases, with 14 bases between the two germline ends. Per germline, CDR1 SGHNT and CDR2 YENEEA. Genomic DNA template from tumor biopsies or peripheral blood, about 616 ng to 6,500 ng input. The material sequenced was PBMCs, taken before anti-PD-1 treatment. V usage is TRBV11-3 and J usage is TRBJ2-3, with D unresolved. The source is a human donor with basal cell carcinoma. In DNA form, the CDR3 reads TGTGCCAGCAGCCAGGACGAGATCCGAGATACGCAGTATTTT. It translates to CASSQDEIRDTQYF. The full variable domain, completed using reference TRBV11-3 and TRBJ2-3, is EAGVVQSPRYKIIEKKQPVAFWCNPISGHNTLYWYLQNLGQGPELLIRYENEEAVDDSQLPKDRFSAERLKGVDSTLKIQPAELGDSAVYLCASSQDEIRDTQYFGPGTRLTVL.